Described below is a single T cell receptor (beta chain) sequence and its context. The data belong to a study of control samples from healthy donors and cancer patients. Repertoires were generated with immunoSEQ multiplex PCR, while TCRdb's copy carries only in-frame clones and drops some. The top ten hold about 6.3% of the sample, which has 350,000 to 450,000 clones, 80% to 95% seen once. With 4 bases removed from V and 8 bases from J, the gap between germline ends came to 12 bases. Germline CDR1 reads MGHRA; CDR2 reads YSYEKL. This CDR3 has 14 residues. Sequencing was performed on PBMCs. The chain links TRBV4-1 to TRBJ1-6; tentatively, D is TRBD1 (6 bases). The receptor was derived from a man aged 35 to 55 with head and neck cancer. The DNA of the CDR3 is TGCGCCAGCAGCCCGCGGACAGCTTATTCACCCCTCCACTTT. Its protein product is CASSPRTAYSPLHF.